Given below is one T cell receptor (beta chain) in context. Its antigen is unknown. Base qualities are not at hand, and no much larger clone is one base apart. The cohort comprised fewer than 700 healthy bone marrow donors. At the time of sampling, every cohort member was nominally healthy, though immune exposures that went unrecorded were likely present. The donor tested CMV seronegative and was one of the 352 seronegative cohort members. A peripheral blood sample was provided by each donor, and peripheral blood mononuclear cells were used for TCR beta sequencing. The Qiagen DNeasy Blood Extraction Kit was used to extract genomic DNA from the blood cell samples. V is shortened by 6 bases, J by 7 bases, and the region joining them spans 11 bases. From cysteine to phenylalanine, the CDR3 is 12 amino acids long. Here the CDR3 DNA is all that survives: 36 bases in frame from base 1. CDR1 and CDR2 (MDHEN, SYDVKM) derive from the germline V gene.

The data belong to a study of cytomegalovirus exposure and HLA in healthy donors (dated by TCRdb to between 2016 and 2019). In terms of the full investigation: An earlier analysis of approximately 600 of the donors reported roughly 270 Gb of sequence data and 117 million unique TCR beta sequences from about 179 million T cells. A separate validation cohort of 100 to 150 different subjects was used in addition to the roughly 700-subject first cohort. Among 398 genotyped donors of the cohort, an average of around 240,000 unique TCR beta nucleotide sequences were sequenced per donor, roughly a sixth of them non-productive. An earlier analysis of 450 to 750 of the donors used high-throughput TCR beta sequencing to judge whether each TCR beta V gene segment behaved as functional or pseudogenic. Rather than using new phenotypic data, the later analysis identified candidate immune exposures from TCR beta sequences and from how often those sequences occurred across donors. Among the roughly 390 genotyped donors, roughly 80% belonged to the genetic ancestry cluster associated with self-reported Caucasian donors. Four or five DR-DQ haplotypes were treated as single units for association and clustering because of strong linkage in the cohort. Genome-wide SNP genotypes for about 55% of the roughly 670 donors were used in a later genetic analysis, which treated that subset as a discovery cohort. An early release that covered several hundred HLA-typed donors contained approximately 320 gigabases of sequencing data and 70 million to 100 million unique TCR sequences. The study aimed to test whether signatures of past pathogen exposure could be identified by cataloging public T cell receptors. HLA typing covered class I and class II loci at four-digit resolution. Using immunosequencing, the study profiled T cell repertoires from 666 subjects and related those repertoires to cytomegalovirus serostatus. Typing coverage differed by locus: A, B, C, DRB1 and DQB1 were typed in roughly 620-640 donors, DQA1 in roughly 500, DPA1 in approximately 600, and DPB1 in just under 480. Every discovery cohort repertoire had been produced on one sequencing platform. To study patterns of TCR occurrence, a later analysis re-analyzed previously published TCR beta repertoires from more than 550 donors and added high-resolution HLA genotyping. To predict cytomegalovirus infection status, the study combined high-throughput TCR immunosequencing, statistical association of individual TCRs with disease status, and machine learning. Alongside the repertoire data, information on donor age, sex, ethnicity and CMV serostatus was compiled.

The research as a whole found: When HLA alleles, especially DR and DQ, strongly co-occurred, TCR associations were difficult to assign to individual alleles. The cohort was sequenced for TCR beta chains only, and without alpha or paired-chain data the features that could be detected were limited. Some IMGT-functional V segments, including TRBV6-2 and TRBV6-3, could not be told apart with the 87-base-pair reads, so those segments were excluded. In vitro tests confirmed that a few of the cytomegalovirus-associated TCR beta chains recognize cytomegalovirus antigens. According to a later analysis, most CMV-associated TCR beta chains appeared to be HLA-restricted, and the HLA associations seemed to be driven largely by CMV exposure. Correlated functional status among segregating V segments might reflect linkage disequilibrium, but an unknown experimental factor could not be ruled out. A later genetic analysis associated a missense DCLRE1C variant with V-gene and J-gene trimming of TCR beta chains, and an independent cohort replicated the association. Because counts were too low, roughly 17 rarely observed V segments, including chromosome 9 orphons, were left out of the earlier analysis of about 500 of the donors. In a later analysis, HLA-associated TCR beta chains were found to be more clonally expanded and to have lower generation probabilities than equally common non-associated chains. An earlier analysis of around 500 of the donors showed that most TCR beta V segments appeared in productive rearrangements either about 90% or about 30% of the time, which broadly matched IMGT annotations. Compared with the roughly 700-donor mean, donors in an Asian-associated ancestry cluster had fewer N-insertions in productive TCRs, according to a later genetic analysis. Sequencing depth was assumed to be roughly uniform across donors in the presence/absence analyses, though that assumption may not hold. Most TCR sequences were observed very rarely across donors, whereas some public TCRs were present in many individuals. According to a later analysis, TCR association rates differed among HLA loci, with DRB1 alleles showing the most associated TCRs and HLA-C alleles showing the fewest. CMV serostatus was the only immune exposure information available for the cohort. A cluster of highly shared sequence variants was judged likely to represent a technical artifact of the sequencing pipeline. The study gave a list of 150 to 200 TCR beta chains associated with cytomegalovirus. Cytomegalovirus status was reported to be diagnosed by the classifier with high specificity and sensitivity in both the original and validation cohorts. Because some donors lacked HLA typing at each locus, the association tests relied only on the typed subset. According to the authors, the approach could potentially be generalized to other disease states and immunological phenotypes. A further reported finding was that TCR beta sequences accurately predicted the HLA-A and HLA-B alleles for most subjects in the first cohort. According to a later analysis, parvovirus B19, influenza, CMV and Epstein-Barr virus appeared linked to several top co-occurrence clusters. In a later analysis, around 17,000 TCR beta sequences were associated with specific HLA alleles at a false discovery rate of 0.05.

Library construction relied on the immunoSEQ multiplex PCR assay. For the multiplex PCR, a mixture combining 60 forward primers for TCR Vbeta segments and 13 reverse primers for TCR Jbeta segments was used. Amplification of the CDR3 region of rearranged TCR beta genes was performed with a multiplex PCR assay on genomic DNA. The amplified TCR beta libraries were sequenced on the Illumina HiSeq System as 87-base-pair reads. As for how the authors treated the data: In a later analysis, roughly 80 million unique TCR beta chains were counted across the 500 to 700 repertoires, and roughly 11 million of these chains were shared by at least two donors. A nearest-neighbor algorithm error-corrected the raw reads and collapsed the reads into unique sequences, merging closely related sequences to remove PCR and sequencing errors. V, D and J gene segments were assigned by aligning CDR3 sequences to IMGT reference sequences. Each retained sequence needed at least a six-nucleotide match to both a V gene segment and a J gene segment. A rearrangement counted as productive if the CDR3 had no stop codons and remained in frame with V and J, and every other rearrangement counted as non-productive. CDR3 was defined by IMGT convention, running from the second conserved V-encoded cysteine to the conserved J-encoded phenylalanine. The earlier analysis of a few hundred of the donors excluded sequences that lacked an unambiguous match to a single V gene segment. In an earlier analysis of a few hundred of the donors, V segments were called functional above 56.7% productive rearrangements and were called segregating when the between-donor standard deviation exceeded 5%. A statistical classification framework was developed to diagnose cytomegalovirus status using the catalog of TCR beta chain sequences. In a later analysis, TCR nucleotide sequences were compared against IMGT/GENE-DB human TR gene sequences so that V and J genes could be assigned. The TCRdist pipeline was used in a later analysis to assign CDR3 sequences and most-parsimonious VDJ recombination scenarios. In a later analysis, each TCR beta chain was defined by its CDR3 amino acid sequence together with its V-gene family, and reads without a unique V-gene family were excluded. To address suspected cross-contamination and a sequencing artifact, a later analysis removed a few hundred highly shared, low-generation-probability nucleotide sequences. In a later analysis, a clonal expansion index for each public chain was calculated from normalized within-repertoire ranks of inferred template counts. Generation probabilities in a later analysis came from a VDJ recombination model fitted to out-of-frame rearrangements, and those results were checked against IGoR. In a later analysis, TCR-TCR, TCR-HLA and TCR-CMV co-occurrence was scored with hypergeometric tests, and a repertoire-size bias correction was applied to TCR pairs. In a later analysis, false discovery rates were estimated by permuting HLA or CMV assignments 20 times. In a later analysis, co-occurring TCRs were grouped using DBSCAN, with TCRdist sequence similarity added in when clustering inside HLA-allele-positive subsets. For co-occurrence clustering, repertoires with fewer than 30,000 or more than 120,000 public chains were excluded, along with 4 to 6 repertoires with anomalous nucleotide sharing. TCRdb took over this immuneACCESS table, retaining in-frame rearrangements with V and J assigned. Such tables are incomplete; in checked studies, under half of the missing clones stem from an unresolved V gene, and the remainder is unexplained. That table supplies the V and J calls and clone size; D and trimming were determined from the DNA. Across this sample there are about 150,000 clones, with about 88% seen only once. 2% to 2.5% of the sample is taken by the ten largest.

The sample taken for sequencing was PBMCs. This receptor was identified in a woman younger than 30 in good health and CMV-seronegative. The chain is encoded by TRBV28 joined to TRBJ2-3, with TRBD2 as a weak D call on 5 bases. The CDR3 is CASSLTINTQYF. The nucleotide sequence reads TGTGCCAGCAGCTTGACTATAAATACGCAGTATTTT. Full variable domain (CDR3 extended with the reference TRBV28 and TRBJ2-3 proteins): DVKVTQSSRYLVKRTGEKVFLECVQDMDHENMFWYRQDPGLGLRLIYFSYDVKMKEKGDIPEGYSVSREKKERFSLILESASTNQTSMYLCASSLTINTQYFGPGTRLTVL.